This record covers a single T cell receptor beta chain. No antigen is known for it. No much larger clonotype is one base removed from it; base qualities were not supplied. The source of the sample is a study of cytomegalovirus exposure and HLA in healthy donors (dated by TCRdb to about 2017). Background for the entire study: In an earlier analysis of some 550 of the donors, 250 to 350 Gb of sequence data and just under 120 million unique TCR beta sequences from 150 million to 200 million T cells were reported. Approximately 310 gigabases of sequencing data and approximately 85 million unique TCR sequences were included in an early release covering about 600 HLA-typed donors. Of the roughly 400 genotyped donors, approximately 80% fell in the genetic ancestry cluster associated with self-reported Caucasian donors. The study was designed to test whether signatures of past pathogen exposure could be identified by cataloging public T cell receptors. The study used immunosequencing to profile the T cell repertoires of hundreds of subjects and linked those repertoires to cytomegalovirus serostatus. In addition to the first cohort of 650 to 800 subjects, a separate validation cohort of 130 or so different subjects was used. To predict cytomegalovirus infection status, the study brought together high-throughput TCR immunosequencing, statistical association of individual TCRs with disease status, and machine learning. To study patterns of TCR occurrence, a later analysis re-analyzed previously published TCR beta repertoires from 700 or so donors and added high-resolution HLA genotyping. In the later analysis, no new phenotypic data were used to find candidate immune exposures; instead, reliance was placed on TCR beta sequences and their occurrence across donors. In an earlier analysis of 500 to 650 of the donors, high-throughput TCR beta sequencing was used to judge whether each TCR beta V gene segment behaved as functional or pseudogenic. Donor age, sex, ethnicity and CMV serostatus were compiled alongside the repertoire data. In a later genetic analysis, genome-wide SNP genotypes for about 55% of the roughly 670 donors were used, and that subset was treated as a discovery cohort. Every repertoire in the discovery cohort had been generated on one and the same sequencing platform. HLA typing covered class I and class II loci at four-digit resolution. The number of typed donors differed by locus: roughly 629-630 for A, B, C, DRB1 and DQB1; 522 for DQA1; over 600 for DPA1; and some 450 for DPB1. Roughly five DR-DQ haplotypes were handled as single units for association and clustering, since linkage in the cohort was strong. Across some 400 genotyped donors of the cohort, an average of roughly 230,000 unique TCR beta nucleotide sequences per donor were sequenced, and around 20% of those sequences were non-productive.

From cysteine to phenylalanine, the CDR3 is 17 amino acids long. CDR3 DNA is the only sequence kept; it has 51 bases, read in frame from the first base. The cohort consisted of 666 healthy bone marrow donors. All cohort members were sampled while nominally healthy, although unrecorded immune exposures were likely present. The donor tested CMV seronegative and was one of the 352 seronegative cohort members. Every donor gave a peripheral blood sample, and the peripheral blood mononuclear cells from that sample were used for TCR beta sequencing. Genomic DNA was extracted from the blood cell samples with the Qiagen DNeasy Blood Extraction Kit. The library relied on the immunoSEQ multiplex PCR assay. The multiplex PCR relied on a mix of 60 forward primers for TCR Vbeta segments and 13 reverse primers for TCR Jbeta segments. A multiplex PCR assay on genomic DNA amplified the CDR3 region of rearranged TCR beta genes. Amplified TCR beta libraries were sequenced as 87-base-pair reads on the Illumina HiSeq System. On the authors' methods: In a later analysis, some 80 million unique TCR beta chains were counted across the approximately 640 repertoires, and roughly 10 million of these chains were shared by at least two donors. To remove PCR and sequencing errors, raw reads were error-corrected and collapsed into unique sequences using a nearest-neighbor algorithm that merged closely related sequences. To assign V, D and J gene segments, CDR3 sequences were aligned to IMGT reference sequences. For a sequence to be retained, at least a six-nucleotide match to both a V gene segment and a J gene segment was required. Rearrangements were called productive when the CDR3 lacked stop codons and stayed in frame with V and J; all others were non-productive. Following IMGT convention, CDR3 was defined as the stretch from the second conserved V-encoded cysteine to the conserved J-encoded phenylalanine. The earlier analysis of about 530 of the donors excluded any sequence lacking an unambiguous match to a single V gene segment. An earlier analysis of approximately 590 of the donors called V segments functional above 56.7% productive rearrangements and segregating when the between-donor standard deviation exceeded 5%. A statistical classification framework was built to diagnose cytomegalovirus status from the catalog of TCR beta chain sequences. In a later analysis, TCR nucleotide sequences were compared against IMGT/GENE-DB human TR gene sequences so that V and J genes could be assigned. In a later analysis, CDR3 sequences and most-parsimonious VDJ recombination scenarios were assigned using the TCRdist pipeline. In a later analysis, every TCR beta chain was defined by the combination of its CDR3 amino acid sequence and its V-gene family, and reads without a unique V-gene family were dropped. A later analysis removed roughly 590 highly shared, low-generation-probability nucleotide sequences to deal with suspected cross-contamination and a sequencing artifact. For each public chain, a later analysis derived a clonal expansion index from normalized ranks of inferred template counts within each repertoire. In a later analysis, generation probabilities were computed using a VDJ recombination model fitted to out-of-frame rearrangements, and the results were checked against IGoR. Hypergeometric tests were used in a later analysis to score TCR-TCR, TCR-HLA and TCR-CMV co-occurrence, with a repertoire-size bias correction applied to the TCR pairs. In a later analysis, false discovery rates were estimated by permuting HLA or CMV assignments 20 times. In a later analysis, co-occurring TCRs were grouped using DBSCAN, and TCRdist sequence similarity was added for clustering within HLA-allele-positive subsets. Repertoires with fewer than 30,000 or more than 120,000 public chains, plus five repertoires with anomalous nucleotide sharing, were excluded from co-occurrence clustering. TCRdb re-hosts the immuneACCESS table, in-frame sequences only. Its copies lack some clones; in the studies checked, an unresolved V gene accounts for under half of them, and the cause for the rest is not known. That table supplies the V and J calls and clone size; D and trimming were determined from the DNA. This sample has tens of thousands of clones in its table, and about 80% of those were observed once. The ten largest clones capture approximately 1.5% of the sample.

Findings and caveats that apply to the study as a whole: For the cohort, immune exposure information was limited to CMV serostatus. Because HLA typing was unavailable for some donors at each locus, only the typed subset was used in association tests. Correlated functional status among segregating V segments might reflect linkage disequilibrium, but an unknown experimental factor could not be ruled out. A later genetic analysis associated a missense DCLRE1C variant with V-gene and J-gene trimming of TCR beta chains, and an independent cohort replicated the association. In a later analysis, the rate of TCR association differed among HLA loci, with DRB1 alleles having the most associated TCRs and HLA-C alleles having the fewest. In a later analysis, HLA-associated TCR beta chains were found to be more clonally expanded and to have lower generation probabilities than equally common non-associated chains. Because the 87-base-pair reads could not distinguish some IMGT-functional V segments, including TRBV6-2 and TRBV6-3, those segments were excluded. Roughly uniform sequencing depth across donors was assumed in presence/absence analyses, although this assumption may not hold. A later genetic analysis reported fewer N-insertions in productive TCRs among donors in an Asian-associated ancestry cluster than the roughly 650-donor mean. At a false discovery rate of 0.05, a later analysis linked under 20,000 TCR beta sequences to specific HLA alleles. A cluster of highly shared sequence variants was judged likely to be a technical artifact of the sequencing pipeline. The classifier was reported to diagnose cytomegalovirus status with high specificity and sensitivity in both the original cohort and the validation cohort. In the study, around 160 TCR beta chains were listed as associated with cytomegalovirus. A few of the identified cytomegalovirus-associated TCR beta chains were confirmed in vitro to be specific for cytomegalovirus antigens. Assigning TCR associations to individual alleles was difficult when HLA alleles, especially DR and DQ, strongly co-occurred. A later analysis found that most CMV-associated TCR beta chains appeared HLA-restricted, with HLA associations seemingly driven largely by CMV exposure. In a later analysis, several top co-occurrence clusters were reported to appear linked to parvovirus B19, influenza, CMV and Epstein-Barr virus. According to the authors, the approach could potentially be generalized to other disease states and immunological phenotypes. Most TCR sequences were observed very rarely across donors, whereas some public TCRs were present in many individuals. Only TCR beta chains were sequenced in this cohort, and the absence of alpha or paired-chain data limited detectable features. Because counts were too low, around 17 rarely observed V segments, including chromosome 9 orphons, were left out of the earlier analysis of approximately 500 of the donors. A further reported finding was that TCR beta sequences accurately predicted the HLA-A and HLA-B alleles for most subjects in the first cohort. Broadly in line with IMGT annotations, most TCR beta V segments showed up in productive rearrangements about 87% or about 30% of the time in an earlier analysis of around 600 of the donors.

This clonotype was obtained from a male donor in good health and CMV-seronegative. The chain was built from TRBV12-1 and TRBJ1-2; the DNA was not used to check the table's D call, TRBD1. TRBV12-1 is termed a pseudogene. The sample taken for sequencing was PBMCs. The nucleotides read TGTGCCAGCAAGCTAAAGAGGCAGGGGGCAAAGACGGGAGGCTACACCTTC. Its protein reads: CASKLKRQGAKTGGYTF.